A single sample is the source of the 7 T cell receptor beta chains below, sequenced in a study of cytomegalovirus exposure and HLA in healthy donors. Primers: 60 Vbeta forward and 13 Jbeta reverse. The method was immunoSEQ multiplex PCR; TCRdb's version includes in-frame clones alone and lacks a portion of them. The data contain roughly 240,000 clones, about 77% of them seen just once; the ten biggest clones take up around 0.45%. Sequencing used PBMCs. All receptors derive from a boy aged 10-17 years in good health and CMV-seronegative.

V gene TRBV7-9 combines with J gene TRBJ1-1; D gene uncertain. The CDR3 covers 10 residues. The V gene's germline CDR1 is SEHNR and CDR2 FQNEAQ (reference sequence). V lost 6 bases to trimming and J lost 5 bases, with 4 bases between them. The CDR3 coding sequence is TGTGCCAGCAGTCAAACTGAAGCTTTCTTT. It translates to CASSQTEAFF. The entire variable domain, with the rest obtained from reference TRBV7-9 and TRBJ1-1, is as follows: DTGVSQNPRHKITKRGQNVTFRCDPISEHNRLYWYRQTLGQGPEFLTYFQNEAQLEKSRLLSDRFSAERPKGSFSTLEIQRTEQGDSAMYLCASSQTEAFFGQGTRLTVV.

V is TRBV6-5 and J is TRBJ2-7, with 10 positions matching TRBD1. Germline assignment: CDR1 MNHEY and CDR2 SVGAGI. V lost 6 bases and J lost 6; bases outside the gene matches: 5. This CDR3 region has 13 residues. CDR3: CASRRDRGSEQYF. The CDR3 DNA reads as TGTGCCAGCAGACGGGACAGGGGAAGCGAGCAGTACTTC.

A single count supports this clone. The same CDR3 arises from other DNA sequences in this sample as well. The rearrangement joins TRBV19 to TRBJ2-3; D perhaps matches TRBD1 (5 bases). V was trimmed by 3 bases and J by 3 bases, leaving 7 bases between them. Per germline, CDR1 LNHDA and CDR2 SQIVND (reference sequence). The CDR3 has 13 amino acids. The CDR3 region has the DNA TGTGCCAGTAGTATCCAGGGAACAGATACGCAGTATTTT. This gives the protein CASSIQGTDTQYF.

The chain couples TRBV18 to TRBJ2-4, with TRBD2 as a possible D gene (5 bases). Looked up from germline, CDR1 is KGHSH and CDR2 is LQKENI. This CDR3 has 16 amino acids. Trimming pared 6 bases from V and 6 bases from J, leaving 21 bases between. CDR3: CASSPTGGSRGNIQYF. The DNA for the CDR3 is TGTGCCAGCTCCCCGACCGGTGGGTCCCGGGGAAACATTCAGTACTTC.

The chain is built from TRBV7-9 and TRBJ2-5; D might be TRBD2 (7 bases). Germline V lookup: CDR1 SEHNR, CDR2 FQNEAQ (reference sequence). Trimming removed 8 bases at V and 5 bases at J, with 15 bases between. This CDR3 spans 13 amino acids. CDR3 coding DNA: TGTGCCAGCCGGGGGGCGGGAGAGGAGACCCAGTACTTC. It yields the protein CASRGAGEETQYF. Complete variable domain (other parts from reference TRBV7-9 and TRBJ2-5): DTGVSQNPRHKITKRGQNVTFRCDPISEHNRLYWYRQTLGQGPEFLTYFQNEAQLEKSRLLSDRFSAERPKGSFSTLEIQRTEQGDSAMYLCASRGAGEETQYFGPGTRLLVL.

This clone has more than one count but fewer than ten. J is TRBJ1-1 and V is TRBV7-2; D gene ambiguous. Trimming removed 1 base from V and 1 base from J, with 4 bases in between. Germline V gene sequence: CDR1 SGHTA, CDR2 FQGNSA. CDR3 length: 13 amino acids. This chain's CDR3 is CASSLEANTEAFF. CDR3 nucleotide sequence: TGTGCCAGCAGCTTAGAAGCGAACACTGAAGCTTTCTTT.

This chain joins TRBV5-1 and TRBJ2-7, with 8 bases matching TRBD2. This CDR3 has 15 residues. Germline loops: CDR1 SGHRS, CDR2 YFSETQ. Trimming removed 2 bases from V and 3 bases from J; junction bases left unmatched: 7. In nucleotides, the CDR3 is TGCGCCAGCAGCTTCGGCGGGAGGCCGAACTACGAGCAGTACTTC. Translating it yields CASSFGGRPNYEQYF.